Here is one T cell receptor (beta chain) with its context. Its antigen remains unidentified. This entry is derived from a study of PD-1 blockade in classical Hodgkin lymphoma. Study-wide context: Nivolumab 3 mg/kg was given intravenously every 2 weeks.

Germline V gene lookup returns CDR1 MNHEY and CDR2 SMNVEV (reference sequence). Trimming took off 0 bases at V and 1 base at J, with 3 bases between the two ends. The CDR3 length is 13 residues. Time point specified: cycle 4 day 1 (C4D1), after less than 7 weeks of nivolumab. No patient escaped relapse after autologous stem cell transplantation, and brentuximab vedotin exposure varied. Data came from immunoSEQ multiplex PCR; TCRdb stores just in-frame clones and leaves some out. Of roughly 64,000 clones listed, under 95% are singletons. Study outcomes and limitations: Before treatment, TCR diversity in newly diagnosed patients was reportedly lower than in healthy donors. Baseline diversity resembling that of newly diagnosed patients was seen in complete responders.

The material sequenced was peripheral blood mononuclear cells (PBMCs), taken before the fourth cycle of nivolumab. The sequence was collected from a human donor with classical Hodgkin lymphoma. This chain connects TRBV27 to TRBJ1-2; D uncertain. The CDR3 region has the DNA TGTGCCAGCAGTTTATCCGGTAACTATGGCTACACCTTC. Encoded protein: CASSLSGNYGYTF.